Shown below are 28 T cell receptor beta chains from a single sample sequenced in a study of cytomegalovirus exposure and HLA in healthy donors. The PCR was carried out with 60 Vbeta primers and 13 Jbeta primers. Only in-frame clones appear in the TCRdb table, and some are missing; sequencing was by immunoSEQ multiplex PCR. Of 200,000 or so clones detected, more than 65% appear once; the ten largest clones hold about 0.63%. The specimen was PBMCs. Receptors originate from a man between 18 and 35 years old in good health and CMV-seronegative.

The chain is built from TRBV9 and TRBJ2-7; maybe TRBD2 (5 bases). This CDR3 is built from 15 residues. Germline V lookup: CDR1 SGDLS, CDR2 YYNGEE. The ends were cut back, 4 bases at V and 4 bases at J, with 18 bases in the middle. CDR3 in amino acids: CASSLGPAAKYEQYF. The CDR3 DNA is TGTGCCAGCAGCCTAGGGCCAGCGGCTAAATACGAGCAGTACTTC. The full variable domain, with the rest looked up from reference TRBV9 and TRBJ2-7, is DSGVTQTPKHLITATGQRVTLRCSPRSGDLSVYWYQQSLDQGLQFLIQYYNGEERAKGNILERFSAQQFPDLHSELNLSSLELGDSALYFCASSLGPAAKYEQYFGPGTRLTVT.

To note about this clone: At the DNA level, this CDR3 is encoded by other sequences in the same sample as well. The chain links TRBV7-9 to TRBJ1-1, with 7 bases lining up with TRBD1. Per the germline V gene, CDR1 is SEHNR and CDR2 is FQNEAQ (reference sequence). CDR3 size: 13 residues. V was clipped by 2 bases and J by 5 bases; unmatched bases: 2. DNA for the CDR3: TGTGCCAGCAGCTTACGACAGGGAACTGAAGCTTTCTTT. This codes for CASSLRQGTEAFF.

This clone was picked up a small number of times. The rearrangement links TRBV5-1 to TRBJ2-1; 15 bases fit TRBD2. From germline, CDR1 is SGHRS and CDR2 YFSETQ. The CDR3 consists of 15 residues. After removal of 3 bases from V and 10 bases from J, the junction contained 5 bases not matched to a gene. The CDR3: CASSSGTSGRYEQFF. The CDR3 DNA follows: TGCGCCAGCAGCTCCGGGACTAGCGGGAGGTACGAGCAGTTCTTC. Full variable domain (rest looked up from reference TRBV5-1 and TRBJ2-1): KAGVTQTPRYLIKTRGQQVTLSCSPISGHRSVSWYQQTPGQGLQFLFEYFSETQRNKGNFPGRFSGRQFSNSRSEMNVSTLELGDSALYLCASSSGTSGRYEQFFGPGTRLTVL.

The chain recombines TRBV7-4 with TRBJ2-3, with D possibly matching TRBD2 (5 bases). In germline, CDR1 is SGHVT, CDR2 SQSDAQ. Trimming cost V 8 bases and J 3 bases, with 18 bases left between them. The CDR3 is made up of 15 amino acids. This chain's CDR3 is CASSITREVTDTQYF. The DNA of the CDR3 is TGTGCCAGCTCAATTACCCGGGAAGTAACAGATACGCAGTATTTT.

The chain combines TRBV4-1 with TRBJ2-1, with a weak D call TRBD2 (6 bases). Germline lookup yields CDR1 MGHRA and CDR2 YSYEKL. Trimming stripped 0 bases from V and 10 bases from J, with 13 bases between. The CDR3 runs 14 residues. This CDR3 is CASSQDLLAGEQFF. Written as DNA, the CDR3 is TGCGCCAGCAGCCAAGATCTACTAGCCGGAGAGCAGTTCTTC.

The chain links TRBV6-5 to TRBJ2-7; D gene ambiguous. Germline V gene data show CDR1 as MNHEY and CDR2 as SVGAGI. Between the trimmed V and J ends, which lost 0 bases and 6 bases, there was a span of 15 bases. This CDR3 has 15 amino acids. This chain's CDR3 is CASSYSKDPPSEQYF. The CDR3 region has the DNA TGTGCCAGCAGTTACTCGAAAGACCCCCCTAGCGAGCAGTACTTC.

As for this clone: This likely comes from a read error, as the CDR3 has no conserved phenylalanine or tryptophan at its end. The J gene is TRBJ1-1, the V gene TRBV28; 10 bases fit TRBD1. This CDR3 is built from 16 residues. J was trimmed by 3 bases and V by 1 base; bases with no gene match: 5. Germline assignment: CDR1 MDHEN and CDR2 SYDVKM. CDR3 in amino acids: CASSLLGTGADTEAFS. The CDR3 nucleotides read TGTGCCAGCAGTTTATTAGGGACAGGGGCGGACACTGAAGCTTTCTCT.

This clone was counted a few times. The gene calls are TRBV30 and TRBJ1-2, with D hard to call. The germline V gene has CDR1 GTSNPN and CDR2 SVGIG (reference sequence). Deletions cut 0 bases from V and 6 bases from J, with 8 bases between. The CDR3 has 12 amino acids. The CDR3 region is CAWSVLGNGYTF. Here the CDR3 DNA reads TGTGCCTGGAGTGTATTGGGCAATGGCTACACCTTC.

In its sample, this clone was seen once. The J gene is TRBJ1-5, the V gene TRBV19; D call uncertain. The germline V gene encodes CDR1 LNHDA and CDR2 SQIVND (reference sequence). The CDR3 runs 13 residues. The V end lost 4 bases, the J end lost 5 bases, and 9 bases lay between the germline ends. The CDR3 sequence: CASSRAGDQPQHF. The CDR3 region has the DNA TGTGCCAGTAGTAGAGCCGGAGATCAGCCCCAGCATTTT.

This chain joins TRBV11-1 and TRBJ1-1; D unresolved. This CDR3 has 15 residues. CDR1 and CDR2 (germline): SGHAT, FQDESV (reference sequence). V was cut by 1 base and J by 4 bases, with 13 bases left in between. CDR3 sequence (DNA): TGTGCCAGCAGCTTAGATTCCGGGGTCATCACTGAAGCTTTCTTT. It codes for CASSLDSGVITEAFF.

This sequence joins TRBV6-4 and TRBJ1-1; D ambiguous. With 4 bases removed from V and 4 bases from J, the gap between germline ends came to 13 bases. The CDR3 has 14 residues. Germline CDR1 is MRHNA and CDR2 is SNTAGT. CDR3 nucleotides: TGTGCCAGCAGTGCCATAGCGGGGAGCACTGAAGCTTTCTTT. This encodes CASSAIAGSTEAFF.

This chain joins TRBV15 and TRBJ2-3, with 7 bases matching TRBD1. CDR1 and CDR2 from the germline V gene are LNHNV and YYDKDF (reference sequence). This CDR3 contains 16 residues. V lost 0 bases, J lost 4 bases, and 7 bases stayed unmatched. This chain's CDR3 is CATSRDRRQGSDTQYF. The DNA for the CDR3 is TGTGCCACCAGCAGAGATCGAAGACAGGGCTCAGATACGCAGTATTTT. Supplemented by reference TRBV15 and TRBJ2-3, the full variable domain reads DAMVIQNPRYQVTQFGKPVTLSCSQTLNHNVMYWYQQKSSQAPKLLFHYYDKDFNNEADTPDNFQSRRPNTSFCFLDIRSPGLGDTAMYLCATSRDRRQGSDTQYFGPGTRLTVL.

This chain uses TRBV30 with TRBJ2-7, with a tentative D call TRBD1 (6 bases). Germline CDR1 GTSNPN, CDR2 SVGIG (reference sequence). CDR3 size: 16 residues. Deletions cut 0 bases from V and 1 base from J, with 16 bases between. The CDR3 spells CAWSVDPGHYSYEQYF. The CDR3 DNA reads TGTGCCTGGAGTGTAGATCCGGGACACTATTCCTACGAGCAGTACTTC.

This chain uses TRBV28 with TRBJ2-7; D might be TRBD1 (6 bases). CDR1 MDHEN and CDR2 SYDVKM come from the germline V gene. Trimming left V 8 bases short and J 1 base short, with 12 bases between. There are 13 residues in the CDR3. Here the CDR3 reads CASFSTGSYEQYF. Here the CDR3 DNA reads TGTGCCAGCTTTAGTACAGGGTCCTACGAGCAGTACTTC.

This clone occurred a few times. The chain combines TRBV6-4 with TRBJ2-6; perhaps TRBD1 as D (6 bases). Trimming took off 5 bases at V and 4 bases at J, with 12 bases between the two ends. CDR1 and CDR2 from the germline V gene are MRHNA and SNTAGT. CDR3 length: 15 amino acids. The CDR3 sequence is CASSQQGLGANVLTF. The CDR3 coding sequence is TGTGCCAGCAGTCAACAGGGCCTCGGGGCCAACGTCCTGACTTTC.

The chain links TRBV5-4 to TRBJ1-1, with a tentative D call TRBD1 (5 bases). Germline V CDR1 and CDR2: SGHNT, YYREEE (reference sequence). V lost 5 bases to trimming and J lost 1 base, with 15 bases between them. The CDR3 runs to 15 residues. The CDR3 protein is CASRPDLTGNTEAFF. CDR3 nucleotides: TGTGCCAGCAGACCAGATCTTACAGGGAACACTGAAGCTTTCTTT.

The chain employs TRBV4-1 and TRBJ2-2, with a weak D call TRBD1 (6 bases). The germline V gene encodes CDR1 MGHRA and CDR2 YSYEKL. The ends were cut back, 4 bases at V and 0 bases at J, with 12 bases in the middle. This CDR3 is 16 amino acids long. The CDR3 sequence: CASSPDRLTNTGELFF. The CDR3 DNA sequence: TGCGCCAGCAGCCCAGACAGGTTAACGAACACCGGGGAGCTGTTTTTT.

This clone came up a few times. One end of the junction is discordant with germline, which a read error may explain. The chain uses TRBV7-9 and TRBJ2-4, with D possibly TRBD1 on 5 matching bases. This CDR3 spans 15 amino acids. From germline, CDR1 is SEHNR and CDR2 FQNEAQ (reference sequence). The DNA of the CDR3 is TGTTCCAGCAGCTTAGGGGCGTACGATCCCGGCATTCAGTACTTC. The encoded protein is CSSSLGAYDPGIQYF.

CDR3 DNA: TGTGCCAGCAGCTTAGATCATCAGGGGACCCAGTACTTC. Translated: CASSLDHQGTQYF. This sequence joins TRBV11-3 and TRBJ2-5; weak D call: TRBD1 (5 bases). V lost 0 bases to trimming and J lost 7 bases, with 9 bases between them. This CDR3 contains 13 residues. The germline CDR1 and CDR2 sequences are SGHNT and YENEEA.

The V and J genes are TRBV11-3 and TRBJ2-5; 15 bases are shared with TRBD2. V lost 5 bases and J lost 7; bases outside the gene matches: 8. The CDR3 consists of 16 residues. Per germline, CDR1 SGHNT and CDR2 YENEEA. As DNA, the CDR3 is TGTGCCAGCAGCCCGGGACTAGCGGGAGGCCGAGGGACCCAGTACTTC. Encoded protein: CASSPGLAGGRGTQYF.

This sequence joins TRBV11-3 and TRBJ2-1, with 8 positions matching TRBD1. The germline V gene encodes CDR1 SGHNT and CDR2 YENEEA. The CDR3 extends over 16 amino acids. Germline trimming cut 5 bases from V and 6 bases from J; bases unmatched to any gene: 12. CDR3 residues: CASSPGFGQGSNEQFF. As DNA, the CDR3 is TGTGCCAGCAGCCCCGGTTTCGGACAGGGAAGCAATGAGCAGTTCTTC.

The genes are TRBV9 and TRBJ2-2; TRBD1 matches 7 bases. The J segment lost 1 base and the V segment lost 4 bases, leaving 4 bases of the junction unmatched. This CDR3 region has 15 residues. Germline assignment: CDR1 SGDLS and CDR2 YYNGEE. CDR3: CASSPWTGNTGELFF. DNA for the CDR3: TGTGCCAGCAGCCCCTGGACAGGGAACACCGGGGAGCTGTTTTTT.

This clone was recorded only once. The genes are TRBV6-4 and TRBJ1-1; D might be TRBD1 (5 bases). Per germline, CDR1 MRHNA and CDR2 SNTAGT. V lost 3 bases, J lost 5 bases, and 16 bases lay in between. The length of the CDR3 is 15 residues. In DNA form, the CDR3 reads TGTGCCAGCAGTGAGACCGTGGGGGGAGGTACTGAAGCTTTCTTT. Amino acid sequence: CASSETVGGGTEAFF.

The chain couples TRBV7-3 to TRBJ2-3, with 7 bases fitting TRBD2. V lost 2 bases to trimming and J lost 0 bases; unmatched junction nucleotides: 11. This CDR3 has 18 residues. Germline lookup yields CDR1 SGHTA and CDR2 FQGTGA. The CDR3 region is CASSLRLAEGPSTDTQYF. DNA for the CDR3: TGTGCCAGCAGCTTACGGCTAGCGGAGGGACCTAGCACAGATACGCAGTATTTT.

The genes are TRBV5-6 and TRBJ2-2; 11 bases agree with TRBD2. The length of the CDR3 is 15 residues. The junction had 1 base not matched to a gene; V was cut back by 0 bases and J by 6 bases. Germline assignment: CDR1 SGHDT and CDR2 YYEEEE. This chain's CDR3 is CASSLELAGAGELFF. CDR3 nucleotide sequence: TGTGCCAGCAGCTTGGAACTAGCGGGAGCCGGGGAGCTGTTTTTT.

The rearrangement uses TRBV5-1 and TRBJ1-1; TRBD1 might be the D (6 bases). V lost 5 bases to trimming and J lost 8 bases, with 19 bases between them. The CDR3 covers 14 residues. The germline V gene encodes CDR1 SGHRS and CDR2 YFSETQ. CDR3 bases: TGCGCCAGCAGAGATCAAACACCGGGACAAGAAGCTTTCTTT. This translates into CASRDQTPGQEAFF.

The chain is built from TRBV6-6 and TRBJ2-3, with D perhaps TRBD1 (6 bases). CDR3 length: 16 residues. V was pared by 6 bases and J by 2 bases, with 18 bases between. Germline lookup yields CDR1 MNHNY and CDR2 SVGAGI (reference sequence). CDR3 sequence (DNA): TGTGCCAGCAGACCCTACAGGGACCCTTTCACAGATACGCAGTATTTT. Its translation: CASRPYRDPFTDTQYF.

The chain has TRBV18 and TRBJ1-1; D perhaps matches TRBD1 (5 bases). The CDR3 consists of 13 residues. Germline CDR1 KGHSH, CDR2 LQKENI. V was cut by 3 bases and J by 4 bases, with 9 bases left in between. CDR3 protein: CASSPTGGTEAFF. For the CDR3, the DNA is TGTGCCAGCTCACCTACCGGGGGCACTGAAGCTTTCTTT.